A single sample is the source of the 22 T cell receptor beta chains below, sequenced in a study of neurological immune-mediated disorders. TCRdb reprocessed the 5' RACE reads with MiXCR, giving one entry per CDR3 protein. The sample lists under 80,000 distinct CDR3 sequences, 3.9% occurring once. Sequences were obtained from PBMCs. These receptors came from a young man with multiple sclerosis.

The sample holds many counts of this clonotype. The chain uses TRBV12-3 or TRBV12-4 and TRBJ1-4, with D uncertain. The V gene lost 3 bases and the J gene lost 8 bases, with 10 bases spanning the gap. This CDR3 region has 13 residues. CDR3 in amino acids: CASSFSDAEKLFF. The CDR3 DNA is TGTGCCAGCAGTTTTTCGGACGCCGAAAAACTGTTTTTT.

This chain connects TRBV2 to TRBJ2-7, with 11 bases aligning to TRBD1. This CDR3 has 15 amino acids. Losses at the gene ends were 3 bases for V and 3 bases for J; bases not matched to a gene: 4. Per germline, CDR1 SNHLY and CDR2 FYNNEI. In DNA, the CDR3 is TGTGCCAGCAGTGAGGGGACAGGGGGTCTCTACGAGCAGTACTTC. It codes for CASSEGTGGLYEQYF.

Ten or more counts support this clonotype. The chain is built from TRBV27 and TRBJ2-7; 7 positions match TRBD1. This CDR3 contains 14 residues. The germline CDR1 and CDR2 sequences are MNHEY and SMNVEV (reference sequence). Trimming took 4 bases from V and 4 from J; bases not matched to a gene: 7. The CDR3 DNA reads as TGTGCCAGCAGTTCGGACAGGAATCCTTACGAGCAGTACTTC. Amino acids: CASSSDRNPYEQYF.

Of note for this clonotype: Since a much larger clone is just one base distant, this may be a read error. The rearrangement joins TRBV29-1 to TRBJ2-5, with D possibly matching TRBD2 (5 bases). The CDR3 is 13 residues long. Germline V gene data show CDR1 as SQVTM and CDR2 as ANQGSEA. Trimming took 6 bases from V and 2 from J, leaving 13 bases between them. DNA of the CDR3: TGCAGCGTGGCACGGGAAACACAAGAGACCCAGTACTTC. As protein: CSVARETQETQYF.

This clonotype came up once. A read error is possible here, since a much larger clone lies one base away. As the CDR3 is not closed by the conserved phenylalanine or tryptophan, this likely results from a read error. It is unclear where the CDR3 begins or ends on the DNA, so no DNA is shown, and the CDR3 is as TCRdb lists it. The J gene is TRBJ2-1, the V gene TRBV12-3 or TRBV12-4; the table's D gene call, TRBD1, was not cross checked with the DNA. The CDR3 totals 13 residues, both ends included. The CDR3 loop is CASRRTGGGIWFY.

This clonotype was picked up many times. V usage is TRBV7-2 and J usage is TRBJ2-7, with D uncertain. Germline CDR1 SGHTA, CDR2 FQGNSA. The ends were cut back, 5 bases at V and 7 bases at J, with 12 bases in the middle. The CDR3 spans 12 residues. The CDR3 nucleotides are TGTGCCAGCAGCCCCGGATATAGTGAGCAGTACTTC. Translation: CASSPGYSEQYF.

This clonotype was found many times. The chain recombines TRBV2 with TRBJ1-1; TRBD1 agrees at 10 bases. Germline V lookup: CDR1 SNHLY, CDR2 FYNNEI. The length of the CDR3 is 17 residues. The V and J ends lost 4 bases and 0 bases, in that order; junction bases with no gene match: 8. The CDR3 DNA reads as TGTGCCAGCAGTGGCGACCCGGACAGGGGGATGAACACTGAAGCTTTCTTT. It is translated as CASSGDPDRGMNTEAFF.

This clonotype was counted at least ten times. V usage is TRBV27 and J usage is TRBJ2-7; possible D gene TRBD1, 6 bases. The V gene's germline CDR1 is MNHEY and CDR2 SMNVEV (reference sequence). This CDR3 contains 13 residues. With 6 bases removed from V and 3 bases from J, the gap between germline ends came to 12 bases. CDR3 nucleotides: TGTGCCAGCAGCTGGGGACACAACTACGAGCAGTACTTC. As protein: CASSWGHNYEQYF.

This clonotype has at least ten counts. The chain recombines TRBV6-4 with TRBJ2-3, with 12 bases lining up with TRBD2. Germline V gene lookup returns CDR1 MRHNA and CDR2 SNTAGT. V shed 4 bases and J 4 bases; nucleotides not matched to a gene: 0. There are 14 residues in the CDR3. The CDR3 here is CASSASGGADTQYF. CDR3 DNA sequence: TGTGCCAGCAGTGCTAGCGGGGGGGCAGATACGCAGTATTTT.

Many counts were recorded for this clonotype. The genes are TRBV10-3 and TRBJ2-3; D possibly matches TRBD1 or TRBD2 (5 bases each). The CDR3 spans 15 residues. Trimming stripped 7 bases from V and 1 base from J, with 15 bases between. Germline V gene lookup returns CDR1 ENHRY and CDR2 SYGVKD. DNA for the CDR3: TGTGCCATCAAGCCCGGAGAGGGGCGCACAGATACGCAGTATTTT. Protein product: CAIKPGEGRTDTQYF.

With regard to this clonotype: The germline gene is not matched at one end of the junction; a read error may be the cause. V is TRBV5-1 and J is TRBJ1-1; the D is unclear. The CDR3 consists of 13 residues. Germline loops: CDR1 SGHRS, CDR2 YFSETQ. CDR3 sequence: CASSLEGNSAPIF. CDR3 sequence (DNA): TGCGCCAGCAGCTTGGAAGGCAATTCGGCCCCTATTTTT.

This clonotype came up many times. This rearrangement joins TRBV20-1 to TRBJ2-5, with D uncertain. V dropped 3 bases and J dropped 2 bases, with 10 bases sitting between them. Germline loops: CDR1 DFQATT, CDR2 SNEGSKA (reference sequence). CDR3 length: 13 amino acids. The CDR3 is CSASNIDQETQYF. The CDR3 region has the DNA TGCAGTGCTAGTAATATCGATCAAGAGACCCAGTACTTC.

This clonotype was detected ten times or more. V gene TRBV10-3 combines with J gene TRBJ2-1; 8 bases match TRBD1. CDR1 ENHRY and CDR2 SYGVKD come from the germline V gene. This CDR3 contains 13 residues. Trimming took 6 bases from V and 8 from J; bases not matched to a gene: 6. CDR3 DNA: TGTGCCATCAGGGAATCGACAGGGGATGAGCAGTTCTTC. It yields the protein CAIRESTGDEQFF.

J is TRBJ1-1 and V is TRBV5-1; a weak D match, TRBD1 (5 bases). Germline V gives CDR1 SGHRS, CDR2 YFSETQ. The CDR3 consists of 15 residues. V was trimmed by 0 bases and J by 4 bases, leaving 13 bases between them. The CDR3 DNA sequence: TGCGCCAGCAGCTTGGCCTCCAGGGTGGGCACTGAAGCTTTCTTT. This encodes CASSLASRVGTEAFF.

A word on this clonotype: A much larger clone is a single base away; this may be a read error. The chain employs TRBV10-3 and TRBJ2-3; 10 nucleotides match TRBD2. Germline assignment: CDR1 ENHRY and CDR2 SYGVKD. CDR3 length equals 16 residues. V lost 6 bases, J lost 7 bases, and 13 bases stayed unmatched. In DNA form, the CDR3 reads TGTGCCATCAGCGCCGGGCTAGCGGGGGTTGTATATACGCAGTATTTT. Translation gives CAISAGLAGVVYTQYF.

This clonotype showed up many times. The CDR3 spells CASSEGWGGNLFF. The CDR3 coding sequence is TGTGCCAGCAGTGAAGGTTGGGGAGGGAATCTGTTTTTT. The V and J genes are TRBV25-1 and TRBJ2-2, with 7 nucleotides matching TRBD2. J was trimmed by 14 bases and V by 2 bases; bases with no gene match: 8. There are 13 residues in the CDR3. CDR1 is MGHDK, CDR2 SYGVNS, per germline.

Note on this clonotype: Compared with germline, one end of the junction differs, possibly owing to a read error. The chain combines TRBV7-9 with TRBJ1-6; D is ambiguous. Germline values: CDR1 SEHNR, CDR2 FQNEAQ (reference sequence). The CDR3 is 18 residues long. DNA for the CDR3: TGTGCCAGCAGCTTATACGGTTTGGGGAGCTCCTATAATTCACCCCTCAACTTT. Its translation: CASSLYGLGSSYNSPLNF.

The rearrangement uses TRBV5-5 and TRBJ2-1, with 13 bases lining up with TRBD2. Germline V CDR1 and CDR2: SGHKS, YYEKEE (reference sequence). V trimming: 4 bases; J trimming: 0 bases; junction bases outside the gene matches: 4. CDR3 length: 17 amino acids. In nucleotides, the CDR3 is TGTGCCAGCAGCAGTCGGACTAGCGGGAGCTCCTACAATGAGCAGTTCTTC. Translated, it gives CASSSRTSGSSYNEQFF.

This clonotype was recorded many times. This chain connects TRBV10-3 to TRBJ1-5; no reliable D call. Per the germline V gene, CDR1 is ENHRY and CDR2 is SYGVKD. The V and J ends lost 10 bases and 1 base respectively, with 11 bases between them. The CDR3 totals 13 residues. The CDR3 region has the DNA TGTGCCAACTCCGGCAACAGCAATCAGCCCCAGCATTTT. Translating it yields CANSGNSNQPQHF.

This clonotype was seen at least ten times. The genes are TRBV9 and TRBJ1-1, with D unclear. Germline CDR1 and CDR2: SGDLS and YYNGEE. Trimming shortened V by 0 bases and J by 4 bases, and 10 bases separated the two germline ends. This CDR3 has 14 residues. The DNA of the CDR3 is TGTGCCAGCAGCGTAGGGGTGAGTTCCACTGAAGCTTTCTTT. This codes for CASSVGVSSTEAFF.

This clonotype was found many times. The CDR3 nucleotides are TGTGCCAGCAGTTCCAACCGGGACAGAACCTACGAGCAGTACTTC. Its translation: CASSSNRDRTYEQYF. The chain uses TRBV12-3 or TRBV12-4 and TRBJ2-7, with 7 bases matching TRBD1. The trim removed 4 bases at V and 2 bases at J, leaving 8 bases unmatched. This CDR3 contains 15 residues.

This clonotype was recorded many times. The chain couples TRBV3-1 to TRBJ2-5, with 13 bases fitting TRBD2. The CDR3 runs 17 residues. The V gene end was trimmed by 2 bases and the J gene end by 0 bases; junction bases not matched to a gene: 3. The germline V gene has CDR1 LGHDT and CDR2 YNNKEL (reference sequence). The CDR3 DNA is TGTGCCAGCAGCCAAAGGACTAGCGGGGGTCACCAAGAGACCCAGTACTTC. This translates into CASSQRTSGGHQETQYF.